This T cell receptor (beta chain) stems from a study of vaccination effects on CD4 cells after COVID-19. TCRdb keeps only in-frame clones here, not all; method: immunoSEQ multiplex PCR. The sample consists of 65,000 to 90,000 clones, around 79% of them appearing once. CDR3 length: 15 residues. CDR1 SGHTA and CDR2 FQGNSA come from the germline V gene. V lost 3 bases and J lost 1, with 12 bases in between. Antigen-specific CD4+ T cells expanded by the ViraFEST assay with viral peptide pools were then sequenced. Cultured cells yielded isolated CD4+ T cells after about ten days. Having tested negative for nucleocapsid antibodies, the vaccine recipients showed no prior SARS-CoV-2 infection. A word on this clone: The antigen remains undetermined.

This chain joins TRBV7-2 and TRBJ1-1; maybe TRBD1 (6 bases). The specimen comprised CD4+ T cells from PBMCs cultured with HCoV-NL63 spike peptides, sampled before COVID-19 vaccination. The origin of this receptor is a human donor who received a COVID-19 vaccine. CDR3 nucleotides: TGTGCCAGCAGCTTCGCCGGGACACCGAACACTGAAGCTTTCTTT. This sequence encodes CASSFAGTPNTEAFF.